This TCR beta chain was profiled in a study of cytomegalovirus exposure and HLA in healthy donors. The J segment lost 0 bases and the V segment lost 3 bases, leaving 0 bases of the junction unmatched. The V gene's germline CDR1 is SGHRS and CDR2 YFSETQ. The CDR3 extends over 15 amino acids. 60 Vbeta and 13 Jbeta primers were used in PCR. Generated by immunoSEQ multiplex PCR, the TCRdb table keeps only in-frame clones and is missing some. There are about 180,000 clones in the sample; 80% occur only once, and roughly 1.3% lies in the top ten. Material for sequencing was PBMCs. This TCR was recovered from a man aged 30 to 45 in good health and CMV-seronegative. V gene TRBV5-1 combines with J gene TRBJ1-3; 10 nucleotides agree with TRBD1. CDR3 sequence reads: CASSWTGGSGNTIYF. The CDR3 DNA reads TGCGCCAGCAGCTGGACAGGGGGCTCTGGAAACACCATATATTTT.